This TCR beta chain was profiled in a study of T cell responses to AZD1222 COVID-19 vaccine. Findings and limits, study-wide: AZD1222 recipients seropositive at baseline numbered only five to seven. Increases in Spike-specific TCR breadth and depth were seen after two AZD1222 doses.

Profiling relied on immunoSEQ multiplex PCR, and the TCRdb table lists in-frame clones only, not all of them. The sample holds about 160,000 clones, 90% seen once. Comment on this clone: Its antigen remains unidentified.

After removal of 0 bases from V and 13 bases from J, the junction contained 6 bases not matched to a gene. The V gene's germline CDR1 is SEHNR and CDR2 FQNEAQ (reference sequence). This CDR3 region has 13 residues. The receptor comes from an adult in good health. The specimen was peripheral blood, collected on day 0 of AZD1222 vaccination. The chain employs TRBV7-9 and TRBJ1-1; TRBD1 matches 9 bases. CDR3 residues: CASSLALTGGVFF. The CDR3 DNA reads TGTGCCAGCAGCTTAGCGTTGACAGGGGGAGTTTTCTTT.